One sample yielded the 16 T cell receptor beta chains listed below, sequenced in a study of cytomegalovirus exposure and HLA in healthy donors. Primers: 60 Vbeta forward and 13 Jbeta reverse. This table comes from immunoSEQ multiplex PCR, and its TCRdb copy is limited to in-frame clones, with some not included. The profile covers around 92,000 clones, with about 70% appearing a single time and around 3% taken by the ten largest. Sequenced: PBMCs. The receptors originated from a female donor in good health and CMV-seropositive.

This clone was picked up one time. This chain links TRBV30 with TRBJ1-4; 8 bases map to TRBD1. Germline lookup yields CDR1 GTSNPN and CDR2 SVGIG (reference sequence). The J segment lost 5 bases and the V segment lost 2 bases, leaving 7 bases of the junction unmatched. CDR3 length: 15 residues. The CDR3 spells CAWSPGGAENEKLFF. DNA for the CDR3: TGTGCCTGGAGTCCAGGGGGCGCGGAGAATGAAAAACTGTTTTTT.

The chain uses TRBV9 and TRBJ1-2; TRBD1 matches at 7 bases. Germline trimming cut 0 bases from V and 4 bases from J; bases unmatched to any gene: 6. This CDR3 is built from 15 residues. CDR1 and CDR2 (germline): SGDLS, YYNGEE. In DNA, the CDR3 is TGTGCCAGCAGCGTAGCCCGGGACAGATTCTATGGCTACACCTTC. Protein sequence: CASSVARDRFYGYTF.

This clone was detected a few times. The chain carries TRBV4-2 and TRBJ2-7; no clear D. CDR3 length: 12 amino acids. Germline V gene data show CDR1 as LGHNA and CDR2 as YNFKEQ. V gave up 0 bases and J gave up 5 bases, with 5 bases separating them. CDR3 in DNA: TGTGCCAGCAGCCAAGATTCGGACGAGCAGTACTTC. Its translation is CASSQDSDEQYF.

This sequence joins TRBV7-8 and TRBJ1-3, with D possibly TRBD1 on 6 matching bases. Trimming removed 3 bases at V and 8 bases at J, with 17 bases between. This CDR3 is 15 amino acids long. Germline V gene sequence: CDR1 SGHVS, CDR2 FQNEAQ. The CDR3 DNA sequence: TGTGCCAGCAGCTTGGACGCCCTAGGGGGACACACCATATATTTT. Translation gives CASSLDALGGHTIYF.

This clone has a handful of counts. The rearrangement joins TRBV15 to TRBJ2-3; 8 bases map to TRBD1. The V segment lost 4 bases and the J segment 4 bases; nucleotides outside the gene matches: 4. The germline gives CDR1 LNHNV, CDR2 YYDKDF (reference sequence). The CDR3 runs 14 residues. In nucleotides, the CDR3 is TGTGCCACCAGCAAGGGACAGGCATCAGATACGCAGTATTTT. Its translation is CATSKGQASDTQYF.

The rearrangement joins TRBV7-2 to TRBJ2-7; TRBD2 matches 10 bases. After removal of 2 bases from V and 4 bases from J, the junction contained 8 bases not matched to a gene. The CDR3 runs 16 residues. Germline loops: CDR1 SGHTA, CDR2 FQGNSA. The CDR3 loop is CASSLSLAGEGYEQYF. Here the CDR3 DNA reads TGTGCCAGCAGCTTATCTCTAGCGGGAGAGGGGTACGAGCAGTACTTC.

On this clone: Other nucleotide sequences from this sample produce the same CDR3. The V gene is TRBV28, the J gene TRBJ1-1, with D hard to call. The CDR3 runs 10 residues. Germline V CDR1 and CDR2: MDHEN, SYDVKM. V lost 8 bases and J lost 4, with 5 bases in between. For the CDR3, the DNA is TGTGCCAGCCGCGGCACTGAAGCTTTCTTT. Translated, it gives CASRGTEAFF. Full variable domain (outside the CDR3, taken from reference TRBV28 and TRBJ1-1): DVKVTQSSRYLVKRTGEKVFLECVQDMDHENMFWYRQDPGLGLRLIYFSYDVKMKEKGDIPEGYSVSREKKERFSLILESASTNQTSMYLCASRGTEAFFGQGTRLTVV.

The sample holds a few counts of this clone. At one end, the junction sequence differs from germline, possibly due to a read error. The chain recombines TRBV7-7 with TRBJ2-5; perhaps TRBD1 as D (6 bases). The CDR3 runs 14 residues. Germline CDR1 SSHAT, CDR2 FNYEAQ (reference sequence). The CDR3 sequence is CASSLRGSWETQYF. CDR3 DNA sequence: TGTGCTAGCAGCTTAAGGGGGTCGTGGGAGACCCAGTACTTC. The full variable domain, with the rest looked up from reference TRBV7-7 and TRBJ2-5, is GAGVSQSPRYKVTKRGQDVTLRCDPISSHATLYWYQQALGQGPEFLTYFNYEAQPDKSGLPSDRFSAERPEGSISTLTIQRTEQRDSAMYRCASSLRGSWETQYFGPGTRLLVL.

The CDR3, as DNA: TGCACCAGCAGCCAAGTGGCCCCCGCAACCGGGGAGCTGTTTTTT. As protein: CTSSQVAPATGELFF. The V gene is TRBV1, the J gene TRBJ2-2; the table calls TRBD1, which could not be checked here. TRBV1 is recorded as a pseudogene. This CDR3 spans 15 amino acids.

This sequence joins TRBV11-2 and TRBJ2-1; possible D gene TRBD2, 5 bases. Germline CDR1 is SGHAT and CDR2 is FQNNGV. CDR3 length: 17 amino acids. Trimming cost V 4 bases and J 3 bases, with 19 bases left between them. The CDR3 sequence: CASSYLRGGSVYNEQFF. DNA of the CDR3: TGTGCCAGCAGCTATTTACGGGGTGGTAGCGTCTACAATGAGCAGTTCTTC.

CDR3 in DNA: TGTGCCAGTAGTGAGATGAATTATAATTCACCCCTCCACTTT. Amino acid sequence: CASSEMNYNSPLHF. The chain uses TRBV19 and TRBJ1-6, with no clear D. Germline lookup yields CDR1 LNHDA and CDR2 SQIVND (reference sequence). Between the trimmed V and J ends, which lost 5 bases and 4 bases, there was a span of 9 bases. The CDR3 has 14 amino acids.

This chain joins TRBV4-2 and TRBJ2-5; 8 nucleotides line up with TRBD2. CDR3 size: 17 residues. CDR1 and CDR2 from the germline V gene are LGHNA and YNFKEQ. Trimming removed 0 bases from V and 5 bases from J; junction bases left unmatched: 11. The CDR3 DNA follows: TGTGCCAGCAGCCAAGAACCCTTAAGCGGGAGCCTTGAGACCCAGTACTTC. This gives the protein CASSQEPLSGSLETQYF.

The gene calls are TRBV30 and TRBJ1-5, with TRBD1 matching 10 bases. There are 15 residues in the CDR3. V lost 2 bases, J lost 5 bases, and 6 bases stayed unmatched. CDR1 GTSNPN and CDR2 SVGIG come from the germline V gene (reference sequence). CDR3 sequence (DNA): TGTGCCTGGAGTAACCCGGGACAGGGGCATCAGCCCCAGCATTTT. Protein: CAWSNPGQGHQPQHF.

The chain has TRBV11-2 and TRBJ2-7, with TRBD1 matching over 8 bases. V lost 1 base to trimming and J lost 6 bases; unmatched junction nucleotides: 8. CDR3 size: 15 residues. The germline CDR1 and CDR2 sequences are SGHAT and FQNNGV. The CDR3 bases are TGTGCCAGCAGCTTAGCGTGGGCAGGGGGCGCCGAGCAGTACTTC. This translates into CASSLAWAGGAEQYF. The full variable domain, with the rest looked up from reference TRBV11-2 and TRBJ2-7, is EAGVAQSPRYKIIEKRQSVAFWCNPISGHATLYWYQQILGQGPKLLIQFQNNGVVDDSQLPKDRFSAERLKGVDSTLKIQPAKLEDSAVYLCASSLAWAGGAEQYFGPGTRLTVT.

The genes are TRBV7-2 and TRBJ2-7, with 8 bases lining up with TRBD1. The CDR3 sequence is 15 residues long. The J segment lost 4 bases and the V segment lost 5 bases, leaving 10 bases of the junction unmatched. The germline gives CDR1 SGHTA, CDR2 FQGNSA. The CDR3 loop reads CASSARQGAGYEQYF. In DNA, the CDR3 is TGTGCCAGCAGCGCACGCCAGGGGGCGGGGTACGAGCAGTACTTC.

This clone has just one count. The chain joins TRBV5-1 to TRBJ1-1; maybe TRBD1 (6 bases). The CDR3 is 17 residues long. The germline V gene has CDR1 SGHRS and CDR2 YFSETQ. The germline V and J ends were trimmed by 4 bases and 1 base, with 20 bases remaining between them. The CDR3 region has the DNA TGCGCCAGCAGCAGGACCAGGGGAGCCCCTCAGAACACTGAAGCTTTCTTT. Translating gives CASSRTRGAPQNTEAFF.